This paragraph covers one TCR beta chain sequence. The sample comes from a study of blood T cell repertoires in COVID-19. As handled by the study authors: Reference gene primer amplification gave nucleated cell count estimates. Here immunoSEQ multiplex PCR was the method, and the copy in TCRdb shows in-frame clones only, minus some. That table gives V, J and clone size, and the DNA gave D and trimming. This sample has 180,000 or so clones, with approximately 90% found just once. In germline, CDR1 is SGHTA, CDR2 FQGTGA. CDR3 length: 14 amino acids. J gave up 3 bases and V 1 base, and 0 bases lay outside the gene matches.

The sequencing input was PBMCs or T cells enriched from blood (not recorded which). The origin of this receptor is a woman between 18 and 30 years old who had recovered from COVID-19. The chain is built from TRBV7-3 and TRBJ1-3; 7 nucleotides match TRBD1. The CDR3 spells CASSLRDSGNTIYF. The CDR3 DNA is TGTGCCAGCAGCTTAAGGGACAGTGGAAACACCATATATTTT.